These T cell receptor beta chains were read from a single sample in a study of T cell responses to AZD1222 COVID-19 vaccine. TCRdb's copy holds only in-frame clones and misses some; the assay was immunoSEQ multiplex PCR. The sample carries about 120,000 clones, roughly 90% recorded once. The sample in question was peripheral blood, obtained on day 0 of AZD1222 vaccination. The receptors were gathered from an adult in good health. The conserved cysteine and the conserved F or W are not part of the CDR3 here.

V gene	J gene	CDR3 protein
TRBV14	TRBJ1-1	ASSLAEQNRHTEAF
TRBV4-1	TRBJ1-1	ASSLAAWTEAF
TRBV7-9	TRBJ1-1	ASSKTGGFSTEAF
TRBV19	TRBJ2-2	ASSPRTDTGELF
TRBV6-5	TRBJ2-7	ASFGTTTYEQY
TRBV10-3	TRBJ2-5	AISGGQIGDQETQY
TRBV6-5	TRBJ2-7	ASRRATAGYEQY
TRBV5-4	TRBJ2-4	ASSFRTAIAKNIQY
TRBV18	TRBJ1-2	ASSLGQGYGYT
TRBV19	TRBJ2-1	ASSIMAGRENEQF
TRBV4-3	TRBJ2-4	ASSRNRGTKNIQY
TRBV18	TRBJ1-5	ASSPPGGSSNQPQH
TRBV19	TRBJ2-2	ASSSKDKFTGELF
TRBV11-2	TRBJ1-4	ASSLQGVNEKLF
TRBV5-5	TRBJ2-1	ASSWRQGPYSYNEQF
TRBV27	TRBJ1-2	ASSLFRGTAYGYT
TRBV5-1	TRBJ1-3	ASSLGLRNTIY
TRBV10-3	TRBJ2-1	ASTGGGMVYNEQF
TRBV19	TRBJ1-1	ASSMNGGAF
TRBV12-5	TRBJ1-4	ASGLGTSTNEKLF
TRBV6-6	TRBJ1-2	ASSWTGGYT
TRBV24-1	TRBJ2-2	ATSDNRLGDTGELF
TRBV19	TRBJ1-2	ASSIMGTNYGYT
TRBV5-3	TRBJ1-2	ARSLTGASGYT
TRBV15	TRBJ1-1	ATSRDSARAHEAF
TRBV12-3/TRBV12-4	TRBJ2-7	ASSFRRNYEQY
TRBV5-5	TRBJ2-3	ASSLASSGGGYTQY
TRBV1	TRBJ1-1	TSSQEKGRGHTEAF
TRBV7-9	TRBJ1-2	ASSGEDYGYT
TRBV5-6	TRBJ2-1	ASSQLAGLRDEQF
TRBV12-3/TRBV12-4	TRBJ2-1	ASSPQRYNEQF
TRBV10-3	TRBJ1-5	AISLDTQPQH
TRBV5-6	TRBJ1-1	ASSFGGTEAF
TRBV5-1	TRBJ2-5	ASSLELSGDQETQY
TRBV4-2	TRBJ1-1	ASSQPGQDTEAF
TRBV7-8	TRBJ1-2	ASSLYRGPNYGYT
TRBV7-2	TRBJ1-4	ASSLEGQSTGPKLF
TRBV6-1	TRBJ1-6	ASSERGLSNSPLH
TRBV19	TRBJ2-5	ASSITDRLETQY
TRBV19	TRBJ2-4	ASSIGGLAKNIQY
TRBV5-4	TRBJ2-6	ASSSGSPGANVLT
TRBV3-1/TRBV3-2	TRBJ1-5	ASSLQVSNQPQH
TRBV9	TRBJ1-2	ASSAAGRQPNYGYT
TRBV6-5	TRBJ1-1	ASSYGAATNTEAF
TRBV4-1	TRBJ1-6	ASSRTGVGNSPLH
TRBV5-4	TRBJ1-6	ASSLPRPNNSPLH
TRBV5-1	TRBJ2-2	ASSPGGTGELF
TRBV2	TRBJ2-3	ASRLLGRTTDTQY
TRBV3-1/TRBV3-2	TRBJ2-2	ASSQDNRGHSTGELF
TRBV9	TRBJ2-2	ASSPTSGAVWTGELF
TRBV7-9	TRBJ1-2	ASSPQGNYGYT
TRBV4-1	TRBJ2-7	ASSQEPRSYEQY
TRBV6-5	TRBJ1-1	ASRTRRTEAF
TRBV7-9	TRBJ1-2	ASSLSRGREGVLDGYT
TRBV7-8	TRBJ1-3	ASSSRGGGSGNTIY
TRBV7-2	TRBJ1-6	ASSVQYNSPLH
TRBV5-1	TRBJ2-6	ATTWSPLSGANVLT
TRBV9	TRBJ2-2	ASSTTGQGSGELF